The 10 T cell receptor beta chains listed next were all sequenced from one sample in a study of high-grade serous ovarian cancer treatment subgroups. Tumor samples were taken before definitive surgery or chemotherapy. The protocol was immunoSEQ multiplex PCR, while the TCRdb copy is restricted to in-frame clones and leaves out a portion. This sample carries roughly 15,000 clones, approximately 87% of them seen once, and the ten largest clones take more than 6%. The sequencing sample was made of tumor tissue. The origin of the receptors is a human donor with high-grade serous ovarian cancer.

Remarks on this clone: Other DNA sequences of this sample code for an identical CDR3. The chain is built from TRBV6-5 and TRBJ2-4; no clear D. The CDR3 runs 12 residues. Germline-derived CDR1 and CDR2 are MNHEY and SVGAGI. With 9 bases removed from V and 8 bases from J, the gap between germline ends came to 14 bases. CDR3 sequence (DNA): TGTGCCAGTAGCCCTGGTAGGGACATTCAGTACTTC. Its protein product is CASSPGRDIQYF.

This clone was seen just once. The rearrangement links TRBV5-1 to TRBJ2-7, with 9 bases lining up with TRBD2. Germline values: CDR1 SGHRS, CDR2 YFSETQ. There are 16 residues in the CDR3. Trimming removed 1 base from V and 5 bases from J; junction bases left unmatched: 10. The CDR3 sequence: CASSLLASGAGHEQYF. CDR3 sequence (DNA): TGCGCCAGCAGCTTGTTGGCTAGCGGGGCTGGCCACGAGCAGTACTTC.

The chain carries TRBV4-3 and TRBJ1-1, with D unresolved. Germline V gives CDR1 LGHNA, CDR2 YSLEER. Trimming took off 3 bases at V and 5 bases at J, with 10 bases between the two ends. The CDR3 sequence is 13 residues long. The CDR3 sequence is CASSHTAGTEAFF. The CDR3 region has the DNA TGCGCCAGCAGCCATACCGCTGGGACTGAAGCTTTCTTT.

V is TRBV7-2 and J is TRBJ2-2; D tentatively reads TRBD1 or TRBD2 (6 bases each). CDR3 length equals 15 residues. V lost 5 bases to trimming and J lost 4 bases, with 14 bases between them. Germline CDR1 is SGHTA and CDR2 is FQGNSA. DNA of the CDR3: TGTGCCAGCAGCCCCCGGGGGCAGGCCACCGGGGAGCTGTTTTTT. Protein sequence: CASSPRGQATGELFF.

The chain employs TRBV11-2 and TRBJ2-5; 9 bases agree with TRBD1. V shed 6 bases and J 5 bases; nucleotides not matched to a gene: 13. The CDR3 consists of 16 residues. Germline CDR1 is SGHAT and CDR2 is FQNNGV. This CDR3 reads CASSAGRGTGSETQYF. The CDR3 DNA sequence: TGTGCCAGCAGTGCCGGTCGTGGGACAGGGTCCGAGACCCAGTACTTC. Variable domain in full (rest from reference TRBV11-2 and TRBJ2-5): EAGVAQSPRYKIIEKRQSVAFWCNPISGHATLYWYQQILGQGPKLLIQFQNNGVVDDSQLPKDRFSAERLKGVDSTLKIQPAKLEDSAVYLCASSAGRGTGSETQYFGPGTRLLVL.

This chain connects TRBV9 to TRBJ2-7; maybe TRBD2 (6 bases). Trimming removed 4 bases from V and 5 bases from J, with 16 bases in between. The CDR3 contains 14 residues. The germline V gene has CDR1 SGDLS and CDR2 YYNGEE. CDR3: CASSPLGGSDEQYF. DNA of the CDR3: TGTGCCAGCAGCCCCCTAGGAGGGTCAGACGAGCAGTACTTC.

This CDR3 is CASRTPSGGDNEQFF. CDR3 in DNA: TGTGCCAGCAGAACCCCTAGCGGGGGGGACAATGAGCAGTTCTTC. V usage is TRBV6-6 and J usage is TRBJ2-1, with 12 bases lining up with TRBD2. V lost 6 bases and J lost 5; bases outside the gene matches: 5. The CDR3 extends over 15 amino acids. Germline CDR1 and CDR2: MNHNY and SVGAGI (reference sequence).

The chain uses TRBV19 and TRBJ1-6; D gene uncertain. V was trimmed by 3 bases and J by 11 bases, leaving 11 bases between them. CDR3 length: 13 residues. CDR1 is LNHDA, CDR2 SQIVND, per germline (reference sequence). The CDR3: CASSMGDLAPLHF. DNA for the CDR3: TGTGCCAGTAGTATGGGAGACCTTGCACCCCTCCACTTT.

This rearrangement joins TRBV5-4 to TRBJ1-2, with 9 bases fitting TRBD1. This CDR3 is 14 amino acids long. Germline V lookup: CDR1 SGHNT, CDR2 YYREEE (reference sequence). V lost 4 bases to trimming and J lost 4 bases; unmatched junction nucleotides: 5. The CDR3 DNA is TGTGCCAGCAGCCAGGGACAGGGAATCTATGGCTACACCTTC. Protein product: CASSQGQGIYGYTF.

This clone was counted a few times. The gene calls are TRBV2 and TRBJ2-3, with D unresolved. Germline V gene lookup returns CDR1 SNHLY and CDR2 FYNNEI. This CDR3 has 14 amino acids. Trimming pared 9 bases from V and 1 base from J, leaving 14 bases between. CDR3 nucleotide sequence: TGTGCCAGGAGCCACGGATCTGGCACAGATACGCAGTATTTT. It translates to CARSHGSGTDTQYF.